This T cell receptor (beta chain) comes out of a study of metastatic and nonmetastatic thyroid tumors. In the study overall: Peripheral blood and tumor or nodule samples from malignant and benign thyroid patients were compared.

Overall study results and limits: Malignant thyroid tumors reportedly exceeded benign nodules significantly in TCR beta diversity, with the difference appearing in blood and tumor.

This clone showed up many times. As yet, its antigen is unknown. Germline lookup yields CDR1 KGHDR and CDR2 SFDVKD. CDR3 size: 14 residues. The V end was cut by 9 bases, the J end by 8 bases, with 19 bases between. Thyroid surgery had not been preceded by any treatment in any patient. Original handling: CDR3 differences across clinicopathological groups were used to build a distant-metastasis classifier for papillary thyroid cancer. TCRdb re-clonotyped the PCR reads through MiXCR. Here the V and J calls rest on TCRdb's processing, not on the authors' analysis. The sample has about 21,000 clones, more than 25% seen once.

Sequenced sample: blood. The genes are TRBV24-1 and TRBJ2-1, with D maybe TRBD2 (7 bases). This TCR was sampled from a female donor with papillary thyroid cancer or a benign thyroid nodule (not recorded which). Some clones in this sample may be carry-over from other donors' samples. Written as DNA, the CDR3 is TGTGCCACCGGCGGGGGCGGGTCCCCCTATGAGCAGTTCTTC. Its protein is CATGGGGSPYEQFF.